Listed below are T cell receptor beta chains from one sample, sequenced in a study of T cell responses to AZD1222 COVID-19 vaccine. Some clones are missing from TCRdb's copy, which holds only in-frame ones; the method was immunoSEQ multiplex PCR. The table shows about 140,000 clones, with just under 95% occurring only once. The sample was peripheral blood, taken 28 days after the second AZD1222 dose. These receptors all come from an adult who received the AZD1222 COVID-19 vaccine. The CDR3 runs from the conserved cysteine through the conserved F or W. The order of the fields is V gene, J gene, D gene, CDR3 DNA, CDR3 protein. The D gene is left open where the match is weak.

v_gene: TRBV6-5
j_gene: TRBJ2-7
d_gene: TRBD2
CDR3nt: TGTGCCAGCAGCCCCCCAGCGGGGGGGGTGCAGTACTTC
CDR3aa: CASSPPAGGVQYF

v_gene: TRBV19
j_gene: TRBJ1-6
d_gene: TRBD1
CDR3nt: TGTGCCAGTAGTACGGGGATGGACAGGGCTAATTCACCCCTCCACTTT
CDR3aa: CASSTGMDRANSPLHF

v_gene: TRBV6-5
j_gene: TRBJ1-2
d_gene: -
CDR3nt: TGTGCCAGCAGTTCCGAACCCGACCTTCGTTATGGCTACACCTTC
CDR3aa: CASSSEPDLRYGYTF

v_gene: TRBV5-1
j_gene: TRBJ1-2
d_gene: -
CDR3nt: TGCGCCAGCAGCTTAGACAATAACTATGGCTACACCTTC
CDR3aa: CASSLDNNYGYTF

v_gene: TRBV29-1
j_gene: TRBJ1-1
d_gene: -
CDR3nt: TGCAGCGTCACTCCCGGGGGGGGAGAAACTGAAGCTTTCTTT
CDR3aa: CSVTPGGGETEAFF

v_gene: TRBV5-1
j_gene: TRBJ1-2
d_gene: -
CDR3nt: TGCGCCAGCAGCTACGACATGAGCTATGGCTACACCTTC
CDR3aa: CASSYDMSYGYTF

v_gene: TRBV7-9
j_gene: TRBJ2-1
d_gene: -
CDR3nt: TGTGCCAGCAGCTTAGCGCAGAATGAGCAGTTCTTC
CDR3aa: CASSLAQNEQFF

v_gene: TRBV11-2
j_gene: TRBJ2-5
d_gene: -
CDR3nt: TGTGCCAGCAGCTTAGGTCAAGCGGAGACCCAGTACTTC
CDR3aa: CASSLGQAETQYF

v_gene: TRBV7-9
j_gene: TRBJ1-4
d_gene: TRBD1
CDR3nt: TGTGCCAGCAGCTTAGACAGGGGACAGGTTCGAAAACTGTTTTTT
CDR3aa: CASSLDRGQVRKLFF

v_gene: TRBV4-1
j_gene: TRBJ2-2
d_gene: TRBD1
CDR3nt: TGCGCCAGCAGCCCAGGTTATTCCGGACAGGGGAACACCGGGGAGCTGTTTTTT
CDR3aa: CASSPGYSGQGNTGELFF

v_gene: TRBV9
j_gene: TRBJ1-6
d_gene: -
CDR3nt: TGTGCCAGCAGCGTAGGCGGGTCTTATAATTCACCCCTCCACTTT
CDR3aa: CASSVGGSYNSPLHF

v_gene: TRBV7-9
j_gene: TRBJ2-7
d_gene: -
CDR3nt: TGTGCCAGCAGCTTAGTTATTGACAGATCCTACGAGCAGTACTTC
CDR3aa: CASSLVIDRSYEQYF

v_gene: TRBV9
j_gene: TRBJ1-2
d_gene: -
CDR3nt: TGTGCCAGCAGCGGACGAGGACAGAATGGCTACACCTTC
CDR3aa: CASSGRGQNGYTF

v_gene: TRBV7-3
j_gene: TRBJ2-5
d_gene: TRBD2
CDR3nt: TGTGCCAGCAGCCCGGGACTAGGAGAGACCCAGTACTTC
CDR3aa: CASSPGLGETQYF

v_gene: TRBV4-3
j_gene: TRBJ1-1
d_gene: -
CDR3nt: TGCGCCAGCAGCCAAGGGGTCTATTCGAACACTGAAGCTTTCTTT
CDR3aa: CASSQGVYSNTEAFF

v_gene: TRBV5-6
j_gene: TRBJ2-1
d_gene: TRBD2
CDR3nt: TGTGCCAGCAGCTACGTTAGCGGGGGGGCATATGAGCAGTTCTTC
CDR3aa: CASSYVSGGAYEQFF